This TCR beta chain appears in the sequencing data of a study of blood T cell repertoires in COVID-19. Across the whole study: The United States, Italy and Spain supplied acute and convalescent COVID-19 samples. The cDNA or gDNA used as material had been derived from T cells, B-cell-depleted T cells, or PBMCs.

The CDR3 runs 16 residues. Trimming removed 4 bases from V and 0 bases from J; junction bases left unmatched: 6. CDR1 SGHRS and CDR2 YFSETQ come from the germline V gene. The authors' processing: Estimation of nucleated cell counts was performed using reference gene primer amplification. The data were produced by immunoSEQ multiplex PCR, yet TCRdb's version contains in-frame clones alone and is incomplete. The V and J calls and the clone size are those of that table, but D and trimming were determined from the DNA. The sample has some 270,000 clones; 75% to 90% are singletons. This TCR came from a man younger than 40 with acute or convalescent COVID-19. The rearrangement links TRBV5-1 to TRBJ2-1; 8 nucleotides line up with TRBD1. The sequenced sample was peripheral blood. The CDR3 DNA is TGCGCCAGCAGCCTGACAGGGGACGCCTCCTACAATGAGCAGTTCTTC. Translated: CASSLTGDASYNEQFF.